Shown below are 9 T cell receptor beta chains from a single sample sequenced in a study of T-cell reconstitution after alpha-beta-depleted transplantation in children. A TCRbeta library incorporating unique molecular identifiers was prepared. TCRdb processed the PCR reads anew with MiXCR; each CDR3 protein has one entry. The table shows 360,000 or so distinct CDR3 sequences, with just over 20% occurring only once. The specimen was PBMCs from the stem cell graft donor, collected from the stem cell graft. The receptors stem from a human donor who donated a stem cell graft to a child with acute myeloid leukemia.

The chain links TRBV9 to TRBJ2-3; perhaps TRBD1 as D (5 bases). This CDR3 region has 15 residues. Trimming pared 0 bases from V and 0 bases from J, leaving 8 bases between. Germline V gene lookup returns CDR1 SGDLS and CDR2 YYNGEE. CDR3 sequence reads: CASSVDQGSTDTQYF. The CDR3 DNA is TGTGCCAGCAGCGTAGATCAGGGAAGCACAGATACGCAGTATTTT.

This clonotype was picked up many times. J is TRBJ2-1 and V is TRBV29-1; 10 positions match TRBD2. Unmatched junction bases numbered 7, after V lost 6 bases and J lost 5 bases. The germline V gene has CDR1 SQVTM and CDR2 ANQGSEA. This CDR3 spans 14 amino acids. CDR3: CSVDGLAAHNEQFF. CDR3 in DNA: TGCAGCGTAGACGGACTAGCGGCACACAATGAGCAGTTCTTC.

The chain is built from TRBV11-2 and TRBJ2-1, with TRBD2 identical over 11 bases. The V and J ends lost 1 base and 0 bases, in that order; junction bases with no gene match: 5. Germline CDR1 SGHAT, CDR2 FQNNGV. The CDR3 totals 18 residues. CDR3 DNA sequence: TGTGCCAGCAGCTTAGGAGCTAGCGGGAGGCCCTCCTACAATGAGCAGTTCTTC. It is translated as CASSLGASGRPSYNEQFF.

The chain links TRBV12-3 or TRBV12-4 to TRBJ1-1; a possible D gene is TRBD1 (6 bases). This CDR3 comprises 14 residues. V was trimmed by 2 bases and J by 4 bases, leaving 11 bases between them. The CDR3 spells CASSLTGKGTEAFF. The CDR3 nucleotides read TGTGCCAGCAGTTTAACAGGGAAGGGCACTGAAGCTTTCTTT.

This clonotype has at least ten counts. The chain carries TRBV29-1 and TRBJ2-3, with a possible D match to TRBD1 (5 bases). The germline V gene has CDR1 SQVTM and CDR2 ANQGSEA. CDR3 length: 12 residues. V lost 5 bases and J 6 bases, leaving 12 bases between the germline ends. The CDR3 sequence: CSVLAAGDTQYF. The CDR3 DNA reads as TGCAGCGTTCTGGCGGCAGGGGATACGCAGTATTTT.

This chain uses TRBV7-6 with TRBJ2-1, with D tentatively TRBD2 (5 bases). V dropped 2 bases and J dropped 0 bases, with 11 bases sitting between them. The CDR3 contains 16 residues. The germline V gene encodes CDR1 SGHVS and CDR2 FNYEAQ. The CDR3 bases are TGTGCCAGCAGCTTAAAAGTAGGGAGCTCCTACAATGAGCAGTTCTTC. Protein product: CASSLKVGSSYNEQFF.

The chain links TRBV5-1 to TRBJ2-3; D not certain. This CDR3 has 13 amino acids. V lost 2 bases, J lost 6 bases, and 10 bases lay in between. Germline V gives CDR1 SGHRS, CDR2 YFSETQ. CDR3 sequence: CASSFGPRDTQYF. DNA for the CDR3: TGCGCCAGCAGCTTTGGACCTCGCGATACGCAGTATTTT.

This clonotype was observed many times. The chain combines TRBV24-1 with TRBJ2-4, with 8 bases aligning to TRBD1. Per germline, CDR1 KGHDR and CDR2 SFDVKD. The CDR3 has 14 residues. V gave up 5 bases and J gave up 7 bases; unmatched junction bases: 6. CDR3 amino acids: CATSARTGKNIQYF. CDR3 DNA: TGTGCCACCAGTGCCCGGACAGGGAAGAACATTCAGTACTTC.

This clonotype was seen more than once but under ten times. The CDR3 is CASSVGQRSYGYTF. The CDR3 DNA is TGCGCCAGCAGCGTGGGACAGCGAAGCTATGGCTACACCTTC. The genes are TRBV5-1 and TRBJ1-2; 7 nucleotides match TRBD1. Trimming cost V 4 bases and J 4 bases; bases outside gene matches: 7. This CDR3 comprises 14 residues. Germline V gene lookup returns CDR1 SGHRS and CDR2 YFSETQ.